Listed below are T cell receptor beta chains from one sample, sequenced in a study of shared clonotypes between healthy human individuals. This table comes from immunoSEQ multiplex PCR, and its TCRdb copy is limited to in-frame clones, with some not included. The table records roughly 1.4 million clones, approximately 98.5% of them present only once. Sequenced: naive CD4+ T cells sorted from blood. The receptors originated from a man aged 25-45 years in good health. Each CDR3 is given with its conserved first and last residue. A D gene is named only where the DNA matches it firmly. Clone sizes are given selectively: once, few, many, or a class where the clone is expanded.

TRBV5-4	TRBJ1-5	-	-	TGTGCCAGCAGCCTTGGGGGGGTCTTCAATCAGCCCCAGCATTTT	CASSLGGVFNQPQHF
TRBV13	TRBJ2-5	once	TRBD2	TGTGCCAGCAGCTTAGCCGGGTTAGCGGGAGTAAAAGAGACCCAGTACTTC	CASSLAGLAGVKETQYF
TRBV25-1	TRBJ1-1	-	TRBD1	TGTGCCAGCAGTGTTAAACAGGGGAGCATGAACACTGAAGCTTTCTTT	CASSVKQGSMNTEAFF
TRBV29-1	TRBJ2-1	-	-	TGCAGCGCCCGACAGTACTACAATGAGCAGTTCTTC	CSARQYYNEQFF
TRBV19	TRBJ2-7	-	-	TGTGCCAGTAGTACCACGGTTGGACAGCGCTACGAGCAGTACTTC	CASSTTVGQRYEQYF
TRBV27	TRBJ1-1	-	-	TGTGCCAGCAGCACCCGGCGAGCACTACCACACGCCCTTGAAGCTTTCTTT	CASSTRRALPHALEAFF
TRBV29-1	TRBJ1-1	-	-	TGCAGCGTTGAAGACGGGCTGGCTCGCGCGGCTTTCTTT	CSVEDGLARAAFF
TRBV29-1	TRBJ2-7	-	TRBD2	TGCAGCGTTGAAGTATCGGTGCTGGGGAGGGCCCACCGGCCCTACGAGCAGTACTTC	CSVEVSVLGRAHRPYEQYF
TRBV5-4	TRBJ2-1	few	TRBD2	TGTGCCAGCAGCACTGGGACTAGCGGCCCCACCTACAATGAGCAGTTCTTC	CASSTGTSGPTYNEQFF
TRBV18	TRBJ2-3	-	-	TGTGCCAGCTCACCGCCTAGCGTTGGAGATACGCAGTATTTT	CASSPPSVGDTQYF
TRBV2	TRBJ2-7	-	-	TGTGCCAGCAGTGGACGGCCCTCCTACGAGCAGTACTTC	CASSGRPSYEQYF